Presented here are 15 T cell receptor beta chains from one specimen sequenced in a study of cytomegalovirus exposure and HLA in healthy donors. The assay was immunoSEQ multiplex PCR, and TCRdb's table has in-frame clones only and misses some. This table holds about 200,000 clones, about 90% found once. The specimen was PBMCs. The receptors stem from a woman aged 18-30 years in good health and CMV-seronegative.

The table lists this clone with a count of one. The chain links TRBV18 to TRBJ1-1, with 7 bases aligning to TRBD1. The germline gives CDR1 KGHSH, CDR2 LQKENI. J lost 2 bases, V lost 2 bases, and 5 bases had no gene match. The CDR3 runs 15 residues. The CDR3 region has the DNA TGTGCCAGCTCACCAACAGGGGCGGAAAACACTGAAGCTTTCTTT. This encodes CASSPTGAENTEAFF.

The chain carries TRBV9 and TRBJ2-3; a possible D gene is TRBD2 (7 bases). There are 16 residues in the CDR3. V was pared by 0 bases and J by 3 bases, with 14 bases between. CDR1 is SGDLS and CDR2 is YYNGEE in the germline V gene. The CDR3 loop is CASSVEGGGPTDTQYF. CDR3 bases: TGTGCCAGCAGCGTAGAAGGGGGAGGGCCAACAGATACGCAGTATTTT.

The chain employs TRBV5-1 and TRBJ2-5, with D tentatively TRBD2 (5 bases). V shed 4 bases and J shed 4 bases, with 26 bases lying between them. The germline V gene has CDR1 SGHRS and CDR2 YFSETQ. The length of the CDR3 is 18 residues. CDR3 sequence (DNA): TGCGCCAGCAGCCCGTTGCCCTGGAGGTGGAGGAACGGAGAGACCCAGTACTTC. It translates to CASSPLPWRWRNGETQYF.

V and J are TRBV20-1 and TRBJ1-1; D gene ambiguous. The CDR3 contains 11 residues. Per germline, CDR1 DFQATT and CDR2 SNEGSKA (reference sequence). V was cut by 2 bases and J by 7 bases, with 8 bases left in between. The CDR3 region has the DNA TGCAGTGCTAGACGGTTCTTTGAAGCTTTCTTT. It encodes CSARRFFEAFF.

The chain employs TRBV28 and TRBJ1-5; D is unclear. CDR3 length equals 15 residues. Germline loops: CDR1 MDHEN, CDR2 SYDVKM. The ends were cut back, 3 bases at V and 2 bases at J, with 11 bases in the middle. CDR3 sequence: CASSFEGSGNQPQHF. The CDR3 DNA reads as TGTGCCAGCAGTTTTGAGGGCTCTGGCAATCAGCCCCAGCATTTT.

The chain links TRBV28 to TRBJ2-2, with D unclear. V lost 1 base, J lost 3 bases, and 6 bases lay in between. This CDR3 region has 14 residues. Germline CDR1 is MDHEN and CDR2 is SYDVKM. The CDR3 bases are TGTGCCAGCAGTTTATCTCCAGACACCGGGGAGCTGTTTTTT. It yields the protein CASSLSPDTGELFF.

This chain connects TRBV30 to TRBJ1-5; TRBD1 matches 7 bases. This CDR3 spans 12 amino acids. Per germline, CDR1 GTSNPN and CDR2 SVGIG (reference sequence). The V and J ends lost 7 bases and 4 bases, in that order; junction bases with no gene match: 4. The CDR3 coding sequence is TGTGCCTCTAGACAGGGAAATCAGCCCCAGCATTTT. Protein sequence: CASRQGNQPQHF.

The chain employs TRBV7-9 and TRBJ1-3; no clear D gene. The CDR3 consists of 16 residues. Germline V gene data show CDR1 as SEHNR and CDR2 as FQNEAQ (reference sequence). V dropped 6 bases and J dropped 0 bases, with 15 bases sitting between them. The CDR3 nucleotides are TGTGCCAGCAGTTACCTACAGAGTAGCTCTGGAAACACCATATATTTT. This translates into CASSYLQSSSGNTIYF.

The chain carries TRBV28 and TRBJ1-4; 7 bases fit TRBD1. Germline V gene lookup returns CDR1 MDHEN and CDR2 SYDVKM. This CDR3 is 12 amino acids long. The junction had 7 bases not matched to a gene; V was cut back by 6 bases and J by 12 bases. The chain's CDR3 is CASSTDRVELFF. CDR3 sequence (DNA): TGTGCCAGCAGCACAGACAGGGTGGAACTGTTTTTT.

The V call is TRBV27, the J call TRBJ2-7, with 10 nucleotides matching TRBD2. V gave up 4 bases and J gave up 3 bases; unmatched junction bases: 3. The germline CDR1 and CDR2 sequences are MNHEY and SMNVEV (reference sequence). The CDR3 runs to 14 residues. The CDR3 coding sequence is TGTGCCAGCAGTTCCAGACTAGCGGGCTACGAGCAGTACTTC. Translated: CASSSRLAGYEQYF.

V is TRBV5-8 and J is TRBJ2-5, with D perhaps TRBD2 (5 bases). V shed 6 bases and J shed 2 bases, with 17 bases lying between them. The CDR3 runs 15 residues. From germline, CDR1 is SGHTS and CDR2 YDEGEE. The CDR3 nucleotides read TGTGCCAGCACGAAGTACGGAGGTGCTCAAGAGACCCAGTACTTC. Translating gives CASTKYGGAQETQYF. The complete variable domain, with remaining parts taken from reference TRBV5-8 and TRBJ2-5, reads EAGVTQSPTHLIKTRGQQATLRCSPISGHTSVYWYQQALGLGLQFLLWYDEGEERNRGNFPPRFSGRQFPNYSSELNVNALELEDSALYLCASTKYGGAQETQYFGPGTRLLVL.

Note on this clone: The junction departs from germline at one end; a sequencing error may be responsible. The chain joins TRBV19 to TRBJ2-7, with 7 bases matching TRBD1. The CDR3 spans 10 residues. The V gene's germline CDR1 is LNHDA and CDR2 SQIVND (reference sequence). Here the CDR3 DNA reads TGTGCCAGTAGTATAAAACAGGGGAACTTC. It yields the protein CASSIKQGNF.

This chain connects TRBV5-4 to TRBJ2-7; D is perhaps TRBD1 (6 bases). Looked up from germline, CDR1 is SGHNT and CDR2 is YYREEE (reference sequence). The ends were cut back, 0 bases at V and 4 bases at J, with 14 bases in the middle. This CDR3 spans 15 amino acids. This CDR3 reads CASSLAVRGAYEQYF. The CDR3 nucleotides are TGTGCCAGCAGCTTGGCGGTCAGGGGCGCTTACGAGCAGTACTTC.

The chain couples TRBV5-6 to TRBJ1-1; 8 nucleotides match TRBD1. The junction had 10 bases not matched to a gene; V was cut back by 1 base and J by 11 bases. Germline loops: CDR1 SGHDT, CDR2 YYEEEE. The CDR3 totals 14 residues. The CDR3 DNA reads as TGTGCCAGCAGCTTGTCACTGACAGGGGCAGACGCTTTCTTT. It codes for CASSLSLTGADAFF.

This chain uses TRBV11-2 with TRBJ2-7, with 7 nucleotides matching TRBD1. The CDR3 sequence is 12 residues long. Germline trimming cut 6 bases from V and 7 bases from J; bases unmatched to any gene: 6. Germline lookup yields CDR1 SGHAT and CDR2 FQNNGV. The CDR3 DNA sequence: TGTGCCAGCAGTCCAGGCAGGGGGGAGCAGTACTTC. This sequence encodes CASSPGRGEQYF.